Listed below are T cell receptor beta chains from one sample, sequenced in a study of T-cell reconstitution after alpha-beta-depleted transplantation in children. TCRdb itself ran the PCR reads through MiXCR, one entry per CDR3 protein. The sample consists of about 600,000 distinct CDR3 sequences, under 30% of them appearing once. The sample in question was PBMCs, mostly from graft donor cells, obtained 360 days after TCRalphabeta/CD19-depleted stem cell transplant. The receptors were sampled from a boy younger than two who had a stem cell transplant for acute myeloid leukemia, so the T cells may come from the graft donor. The CDR3 runs from the conserved cysteine through the conserved F or W. The D gene is left open where the match is weak. For some rows the clone size is stated as once, few or many, or as a class when expanded; others skip it.

.	17	TRBV9	.	TRBJ2-2	CASPLREACTNTGELFF	TGTGCCAGCCCCTTACGGGAAGCCTGCACGAACACCGGGGAGCTGTTTTTT
.	13	TRBV6-1	.	TRBJ1-2	CASRPQSYYGYTF	TGTGCCAGCAGGCCACAGAGCTACTATGGCTACACCTTC
.	15	TRBV7-7	many	TRBJ2-3	CASSLGGGRGDTQYF	TGTGCCAGCAGCTTAGGCGGAGGGCGTGGGGATACGCAGTATTTT
TRBD2	15	TRBV6-1	.	TRBJ2-5	CASRPTSGAGETQYF	TGTGCCAGCAGACCCACTAGCGGGGCGGGGGAGACCCAGTACTTC
.	15	TRBV9	.	TRBJ2-3	CASSGGGALTDTQYF	TGTGCCAGCAGCGGAGGCGGGGCCCTTACAGATACGCAGTATTTT
TRBD1	17	TRBV11-2	.	TRBJ2-7	CASSFSSYRAGGYEQYF	TGTGCCAGCAGCTTCTCTAGTTATCGGGCAGGGGGCTACGAGCAGTACTTC
TRBD1	14	TRBV28	.	TRBJ1-1	CASSSDRVVTEAFF	TGTGCCAGCAGCAGCGACAGGGTGGTAACTGAAGCTTTCTTT
TRBD1	17	TRBV28	many	TRBJ2-1	CASSIGTGTSSYNEQFF	TGTGCCAGCAGTATCGGGACAGGGACGAGCTCCTACAATGAGCAGTTCTTC
.	11	TRBV6-6	.	TRBJ1-1	CASSYRDSAFF	TGTGCCAGCAGTTACAGGGATTCGGCTTTCTTT
.	14	TRBV12-3/TRBV12-4	.	TRBJ1-2	CASSLVGEENGYTF	TGTGCCAGCAGTTTAGTAGGGGAGGAGAATGGCTACACCTTC
TRBD1	13	TRBV29-1	.	TRBJ1-1	CSVHDRANTEAFF	TGCAGCGTCCATGACAGGGCGAACACTGAAGCTTTCTTT
.	16	TRBV6-1	once	TRBJ2-3	CASSQKGGLFTDTQYF	TGTGCCAGCAGCCAAAAGGGGGGCCTCTTCACAGATACGCAGTATTTT
.	12	TRBV20-1	many	TRBJ1-2	CSATVRDYGYTF	TGCAGTGCCACCGTCCGGGACTATGGCTACACCTTC
.	13	TRBV12-3/TRBV12-4	.	TRBJ1-2	CASRQTEDGGYTF	TGTGCCAGCAGGCAGACGGAAGACGGAGGCTACACCTTC
.	14	TRBV5-1	.	TRBJ1-1	CASSIAAGATEAFF	TGCGCCAGCAGCATCGCAGCTGGGGCCACTGAAGCTTTCTTT
.	14	TRBV6-2/TRBV6-3	.	TRBJ2-5	CASSYLEGTETQYF	TGTGCCAGCAGTTACTTGGAGGGGACGGAGACCCAGTACTTC
TRBD2	15	TRBV13	.	TRBJ2-1	CASSPRVAGNNEQFF	TGTGCCAGCAGCCCCCGGGTAGCGGGGAACAATGAGCAGTTCTTC
.	13	TRBV6-6	.	TRBJ1-1	CASTSSRGTEAFF	TGTGCCAGCACCTCCTCCAGGGGCACTGAAGCTTTCTTT
.	14	TRBV6-5	few	TRBJ2-1	CASSPRGRSNEQFF	TGTGCCAGCAGCCCCCGGGGGCGTAGTAATGAGCAGTTCTTC
.	11	TRBV28	few	TRBJ2-5	CASIGGETQYF	TGTGCCAGCATCGGGGGCGAGACCCAGTACTTC
.	11	TRBV13	few	TRBJ1-4	CASILQEKLFF	TGTGCCAGCATCCTTCAGGAAAAACTGTTTTTT
.	15	TRBV27	.	TRBJ1-2	CASSSFRQERYGYTF	TGTGCCAGCAGTTCCTTCCGACAGGAAAGATATGGCTACACCTTC
TRBD2	15	TRBV20-1	.	TRBJ2-2	CSARDSASGGLELFF	TGCAGTGCTAGAGATAGCGCTAGCGGGGGGTTGGAGCTGTTTTTT
.	12	TRBV7-9	few	TRBJ1-1	CASSDDATEAFF	TGTGCCAGCAGCGATGATGCCACTGAAGCTTTCTTT
.	14	TRBV4-3	few	TRBJ2-3	CASSQGAGRDTQYF	TGCGCCAGCAGCCAAGGGGCAGGGCGGGATACGCAGTATTTT
.	17	TRBV29-1	many	TRBJ1-2	CSVDPSGTSGPNYGYTF	TGCAGCGTCGATCCCTCGGGGACATCAGGTCCTAACTATGGCTACACCTTC
.	15	TRBV6-1	few	TRBJ2-5	CASKLGQYDQETQYF	TGTGCCAGCAAGCTCGGACAGTATGACCAAGAGACCCAGTACTTC
.	17	TRBV12-3/TRBV12-4	.	TRBJ1-3	CASNSQIRGSSGNTIYF	TGTGCCAGCAATTCTCAGATAAGGGGGAGCTCTGGAAACACCATATATTTT
.	15	TRBV6-5	.	TRBJ1-6	CASSYSWGANSPLHF	TGTGCCAGCAGTTACTCGTGGGGGGCTAATTCACCCCTCCACTTT
.	14	TRBV6-4	few	TRBJ2-3	CASSLYQGTDTQYF	TGTGCCAGCAGTCTATATCAGGGAACAGATACGCAGTATTTT
.	15	TRBV6-1	few	TRBJ2-2	CASSRTRGNTGELFF	TGTGCCAGCAGCAGAACCCGAGGGAACACCGGGGAGCTGTTTTTT
.	14	TRBV4-1	.	TRBJ2-2	CASSYSENAGELFF	TGCGCCAGCAGCTACAGTGAAAACGCCGGGGAGCTGTTTTTT
.	13	TRBV7-6	many	TRBJ2-3	CASSPRGRDTQYF	TGTGCCAGCAGCCCCCGAGGCAGGGATACGCAGTATTTT
.	13	TRBV20-1	few	TRBJ2-1	CSARVPGQLAQFF	TGCAGTGCTCGGGTTCCCGGGCAGCTCGCGCAGTTCTTC
TRBD2	17	TRBV12-3/TRBV12-4	many	TRBJ2-3	CASSLAVASGTTDTQYF	TGTGCCAGCAGTTTAGCCGTGGCTAGCGGGACAACAGATACGCAGTATTTT
.	16	TRBV12-3/TRBV12-4	many	TRBJ2-3	CASSSTDSSERDTQYF	TGTGCCAGCAGTTCCACCGACAGTTCTGAAAGAGATACGCAGTATTTT
.	15	TRBV18	.	TRBJ2-5	CASSPIPGVQETQYF	TGTGCCAGCTCACCCATCCCGGGCGTGCAAGAGACCCAGTACTTC
TRBD1	16	TRBV4-3	few	TRBJ2-3	CASSQDRGGWSDTQYF	TGCGCCAGCAGCCAAGATCGAGGGGGCTGGTCAGATACGCAGTATTTT
.	14	TRBV7-9	.	TRBJ2-1	CATLQMSSYNEQFF	TGTGCCACCCTACAAATGAGCTCCTACAATGAGCAGTTCTTC
TRBD2	19	TRBV4-2	few	TRBJ2-1	CASSPAPWIAGVAYNEQFF	TGTGCCAGCAGCCCGGCCCCCTGGATAGCGGGGGTGGCCTACAATGAGCAGTTCTTC